This T cell receptor (beta chain) was sequenced in a study of response to subunit inactivated influenza vaccine. General study points: There was a suggestion from the authors that each seasonal influenza vaccination recruits few new T cells.

At least ten counts were recorded for this clonotype. Antigen specificity is unknown. TCRdb recomputed calls from the RT-PCR reads with MiXCR, one row per CDR3 protein. The table lists over 800,000 distinct CDR3 sequences, about 20% of them singletons. The J segment lost 4 bases and the V segment lost 4 bases, leaving 6 bases of the junction unmatched. CDR3 length: 15 residues. CDR1 and CDR2 from the germline V gene are ENHRY and SYGVKD. J is TRBJ2-5 and V is TRBV10-3, with TRBD2 identical over 10 bases. The clonotype comes from a man in his fifties who received an inactivated influenza vaccine. The material was PBMCs from blood, obtained 4 to 6 days after vaccination. The CDR3 region has the DNA TGTGCCATCAGTGGGGCTAGCGGGAGTATAGAGACCCAGTACTTC. Its protein product is CAISGASGSIETQYF.